The entry that follows covers one TCR beta chain sequence. The source of the sample is a study of blood T cell repertoires in COVID-19. Background on the study: Italy, Spain and the United States were the sources of the convalescent and acute COVID-19 samples. From T cells, B-cell-depleted T cells, or PBMCs came the material, which was cDNA or gDNA.

The CDR3 spans 12 residues. Germline CDR1 reads SNHLY; CDR2 reads FYNNEI. V gave up 6 bases and J gave up 6 bases; unmatched junction bases: 5. The authors' processing: Reference gene primer amplification yielded estimated nucleated cell counts. Assay: immunoSEQ multiplex PCR; the TCRdb copy retains only in-frame clones and omits some. The V and J calls and the clone size are those of that table, but D and trimming were determined from the DNA. The data contain roughly 300,000 clones, roughly 88% of them seen just once; the ten biggest clones take up around 1.6%. This chain uses TRBV2 with TRBJ2-7; 7 bases are a match to TRBD1. This TCR was sampled from a woman aged 45-59 years with acute or convalescent COVID-19. The sample comprised peripheral blood. The DNA for the CDR3 is TGTGCCAGCAGAAAGACAGGGATCGAGCAGTACTTC. As protein: CASRKTGIEQYF.